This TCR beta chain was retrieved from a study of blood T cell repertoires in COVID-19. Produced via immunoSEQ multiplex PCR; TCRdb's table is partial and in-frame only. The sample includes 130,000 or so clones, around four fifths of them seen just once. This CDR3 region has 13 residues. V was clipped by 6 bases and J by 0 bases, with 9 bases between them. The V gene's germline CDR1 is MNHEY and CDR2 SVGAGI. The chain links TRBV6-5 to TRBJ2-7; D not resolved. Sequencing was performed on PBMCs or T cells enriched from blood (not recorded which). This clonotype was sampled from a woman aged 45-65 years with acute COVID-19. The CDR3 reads CASRGDTSYEQYF. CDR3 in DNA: TGTGCCAGCAGGGGCGACACCTCCTACGAGCAGTACTTC.